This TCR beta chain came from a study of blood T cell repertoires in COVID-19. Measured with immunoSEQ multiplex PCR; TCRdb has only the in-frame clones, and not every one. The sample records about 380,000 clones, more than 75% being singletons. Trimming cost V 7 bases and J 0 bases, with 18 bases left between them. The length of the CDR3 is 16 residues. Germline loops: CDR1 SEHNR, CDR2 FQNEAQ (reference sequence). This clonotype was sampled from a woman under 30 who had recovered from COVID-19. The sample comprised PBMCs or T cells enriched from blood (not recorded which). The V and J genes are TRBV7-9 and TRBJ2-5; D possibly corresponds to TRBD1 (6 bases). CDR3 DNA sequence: TGTGCCAGCACCGCGAGGGGGACATATCACCAAGAGACCCAGTACTTC. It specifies CASTARGTYHQETQYF.